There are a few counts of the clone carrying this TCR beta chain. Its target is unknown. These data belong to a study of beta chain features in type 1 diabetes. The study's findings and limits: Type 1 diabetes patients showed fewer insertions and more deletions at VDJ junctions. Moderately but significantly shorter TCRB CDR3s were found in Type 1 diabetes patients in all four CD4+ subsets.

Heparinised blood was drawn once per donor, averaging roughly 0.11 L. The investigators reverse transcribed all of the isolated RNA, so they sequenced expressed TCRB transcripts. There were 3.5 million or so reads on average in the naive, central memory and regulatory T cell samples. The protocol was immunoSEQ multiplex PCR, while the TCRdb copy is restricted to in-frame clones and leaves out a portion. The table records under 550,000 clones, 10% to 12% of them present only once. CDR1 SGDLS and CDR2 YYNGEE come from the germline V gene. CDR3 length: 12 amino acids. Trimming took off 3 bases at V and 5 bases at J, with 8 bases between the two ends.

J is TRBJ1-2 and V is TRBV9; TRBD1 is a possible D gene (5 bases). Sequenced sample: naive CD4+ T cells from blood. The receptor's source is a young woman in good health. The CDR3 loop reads CASSASGYGYTF. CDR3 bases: TGTGCCAGCAGCGCCTCAGGGTATGGCTACACCTTC.